This T cell receptor beta chain was observed in a study of regulatory T cells in long-lasting Graves disease. Points from the study as a whole: Relative to new patients (approximately 1,000), persistent patients exhibited greater sharing of public clonotypes (over 2,500).

Germline CDR1 and CDR2: SGHTA and FQGNSA. The CDR3 covers 13 residues. Trimming removed 1 base from V and 6 bases from J, with 10 bases in between. Time point in this sample: newly diagnosed GD, antithyroid drugs for less than 3 months. PBMCs were the source of the RNA used for TCR sequencing. Peripheral blood, around 9.4 milliliters of it, was drawn into EDTA tubes. A remark on this clonotype: Its specificity is not known.

Investigators prepared the TCR beta libraries by applying iRepertoire HTBI primers and Arm-PCR of CDR3 regions. TCRdb processed the multiplex PCR reads anew with MiXCR; each CDR3 protein has one entry. The table includes 500,000 to 700,000 distinct CDR3 sequences, less than 20% detected once. The same specimen was also included in a second study, on T cells in Graves' hyperthyroidism and ophthalmopathy. That investigation notes: Each patient was aged 18 to 65 and had newly diagnosed hyperthyroidism of under 2 months' duration.

The source is a woman in her twenties or thirties with Graves disease. Sequenced here: peripheral blood mononuclear cells (PBMCs), sampled at new diagnosis, from a patient treated with antithyroid drugs. This chain connects TRBV7-2 to TRBJ2-7; D is undetermined. CDR3 sequence reads: CASSLDQSGEQYF. DNA of the CDR3: TGTGCCAGCAGCTTAGACCAGTCTGGCGAGCAGTACTTC.